This T cell receptor (beta chain) was identified during a study of T cells in Graves' hyperthyroidism and ophthalmopathy. Authors of the study amplified TCR beta CDR3 regions from RNA transcripts. The HTBI primer set served for first-round RT-PCR of the TCR CDR3. TCRdb reprocessed the multiplex PCR reads with MiXCR, giving one entry per CDR3 protein. The sample includes around 600,000 distinct CDR3 sequences, about 45% seen only once; the top ten take roughly 6.5%. Per the germline V gene, CDR1 is SGHAT and CDR2 is FQNNGV. The CDR3 has 19 residues. The V and J ends lost 5 bases and 4 bases respectively, with 24 bases between them. Patients with uncontrolled infections, other autoimmune diseases, pregnancy or lactation were excluded.

The sequence derives from an adult man with Graves' disease, either hyperthyroidism or ophthalmopathy (not recorded which). The chain has TRBV11-2 and TRBJ2-6, with D perhaps matching TRBD1 or TRBD2 (5 bases each). The sample comprised peripheral blood or thyroid tissue (not recorded which). The CDR3 DNA follows: TGTGCCAGCAGCGCCCTTCCCCGGTTCGCCGGGGACGGGGCCAACGTCCTGACTTTC. The encoded protein is CASSALPRFAGDGANVLTF.